The 17 T cell receptor beta chains presented below share a single source sample, sequenced in a study of T cell clusters in autoimmune cytopenias. TRB was amplified by touch-down multiplex PCR, primer pools A and B combined. TCRdb processed the multiplex PCR reads again and assigns one entry to each CDR3 protein, with no DNA. This repertoire includes several thousand distinct CDR3 sequences. TRB was amplified from approximately 250 ng of peripheral blood genomic DNA per sample. This sample also appeared in a second study, on T cell repertoires in aging, cancer and after chemotherapy.

Sequencing was done on a sample of peripheral blood. The receptors were gathered from a human donor in good health.

This clonotype counts as medium-sized by frequency. The genes are TRBV7-9 and TRBJ2-3; TCRdb returns TRBD2, unconfirmable since there is no DNA. The CDR3 spans 14 residues. The V gene's germline CDR1 is SEHNR and CDR2 FQNEAQ (reference sequence). The CDR3 region is CASRAGLSTDTQYF.

The V and J genes are TRBV5-4 and TRBJ2-1; the D call of TRBD2 rests on TCRdb alone, since no DNA is present to check it. There are 16 residues in the CDR3. The germline CDR1 and CDR2 sequences are SGHNT and YYREEE (reference sequence). Here the CDR3 reads CASSLLAGSSYNEQFF.

This rearrangement joins TRBV27 to TRBJ2-1; TCRdb returns TRBD1, unconfirmable since there is no DNA. CDR1 and CDR2 from the germline V gene are MNHEY and SMNVEV (reference sequence). The CDR3 is 14 amino acids. This chain's CDR3 is CASSPWKGAYEQFF.

Its frequency marks this clonotype as medium-sized. V is TRBV6-5 and J is TRBJ2-1; TCRdb designates TRBD1, a call that cannot be tested without DNA. Germline assignment: CDR1 MNHEY and CDR2 SVGAGI. This CDR3 is 15 amino acids long. This CDR3 is CASSHDGGLYNEQFF.

The CDR3 loop reads CASSLTGSAYEQYF. The rearrangement links TRBV27 to TRBJ2-7; the D call of TRBD1 rests on TCRdb alone, since no DNA is present to check it. CDR1 and CDR2 from the germline V gene are MNHEY and SMNVEV (reference sequence). This CDR3 is built from 14 residues.

The J gene is TRBJ1-1, the V gene TRBV5-6; TCRdb's assignment of TRBD1 cannot be checked, as there is no DNA. The CDR3 spans 13 residues. Germline values: CDR1 SGHDT, CDR2 YYEEEE. This CDR3 reads CASRVTGGTEAFF.

This chain joins TRBV12-3 or TRBV12-4 and TRBJ1-5. The CDR3 spans 13 residues. The CDR3 sequence: CASSLDRGQPQHF.

Frequency places this clonotype as medium-sized. The chain employs TRBV6-6 and TRBJ1-5. Germline loops: CDR1 MNHNY, CDR2 SVGAGI (reference sequence). This CDR3 has 16 amino acids. The CDR3 loop reads CASSYWLSENNQPQHF.

This chain uses TRBV13 with TRBJ2-1; the D call of TRBD2 rests on TCRdb alone, since no DNA is present to check it. This CDR3 has 15 residues. Germline V lookup: CDR1 PRHDT, CDR2 FYEKMQ (reference sequence). This CDR3 reads CASSLRLADYNEQFF.

The rearrangement joins TRBV7-2 to TRBJ1-5; TCRdb's assignment of TRBD1 cannot be checked, as there is no DNA. This CDR3 region has 15 residues. CDR1 SGHTA and CDR2 FQGNSA come from the germline V gene. The chain's CDR3 is CASSSMGQGHQPQHF.

The chain combines TRBV6-1 with TRBJ1-6. Germline assignment: CDR1 MNHNS and CDR2 SASEGT. The CDR3 runs 14 residues. CDR3 amino acids: CASRAGPFNSPLHF.

This clonotype is called medium-sized based on its frequency. CDR3 sequence reads: CASSAGVGSYEQYF. The rearrangement uses TRBV6-5 and TRBJ2-7; TCRdb calls TRBD1, which cannot be checked without DNA. This CDR3 has 14 residues. CDR1 MNHEY and CDR2 SVGAGI come from the germline V gene.

The J gene is TRBJ1-2, the V gene TRBV30; TCRdb names TRBD1, which stays unverified in the absence of DNA. Germline V gene data show CDR1 as GTSNPN and CDR2 as SVGIG (reference sequence). The CDR3 spans 15 residues. CDR3 residues: CAWRYARQDNYGYTF.

The J gene is TRBJ1-1, the V gene TRBV6-5. Germline values: CDR1 MNHEY, CDR2 SVGAGI. This CDR3 is 14 amino acids long. CDR3 residues: CASRSQDADTETFF.

The CDR3 region is CASSDPGTSGNNEQFF. This chain uses TRBV6-4 with TRBJ2-1; TCRdb's D call, TRBD2, is unchecked because there is no DNA. The germline V gene encodes CDR1 MRHNA and CDR2 SNTAGT. The CDR3 spans 16 residues.

The chain combines TRBV5-6 with TRBJ2-2; TCRdb lists TRBD2, though no DNA is available to test this call. There are 13 residues in the CDR3. Germline assignment: CDR1 SGHDT and CDR2 YYEEEE. The CDR3 region is CASSSSGTGELFF.

J is TRBJ1-1 and V is TRBV6-5; the TRBD1 assignment by TCRdb is unverifiable without DNA. Germline CDR1 is MNHEY and CDR2 is SVGAGI. The CDR3 runs 15 residues. CDR3 in amino acids: CASSYYLGQNTEAFF.